This T cell receptor (beta chain) was documented in a study of shared clonotypes between healthy human individuals. Germline V gives CDR1 MDHEN, CDR2 SYDVKM. This CDR3 is 14 amino acids long. V lost 3 bases to trimming and J lost 5 bases, with 10 bases between them. This table comes from immunoSEQ multiplex PCR, and its TCRdb copy is limited to in-frame clones, with some not included. In the table there are roughly 2 million clones, roughly 95% of which are singletons. Comment on this clone: Its specificity is not known. At the DNA level, this CDR3 is encoded by other sequences in the same sample as well.

Donors comprised healthy HIV-negative adults lacking recent acute infections or vaccinations. Naive CD45RA+ and memory CD45RA-negative subsets were split from CD4+ cells. Study-level results: Generation probabilities of non-shared clonotypes were lower (relative to those shared by all four donors). About 5% of naive CD4 clonotypes were shared across several donors.

This sequence originates from a man aged 18 to 29 in good health. Sample: naive CD4+ T cells sorted from blood. Subset indicated: CD45RA+ positively selected. V usage is TRBV28 and J usage is TRBJ1-4, with D possibly being TRBD1 (5 bases). The CDR3 DNA follows: TGTGCCAGCAGTTTGGGGGGAACGAATGAAAAACTGTTTTTT. It yields the protein CASSLGGTNEKLFF.